These T cell receptor beta chains were read from a single sample in a study of cytomegalovirus exposure and HLA in healthy donors. Assay: immunoSEQ multiplex PCR; the TCRdb copy retains only in-frame clones and omits some. Of about 100,000 clones listed, approximately 70% were seen once; the top ten hold around 4%. Sequenced sample: PBMCs. The receptor source for this set is a man aged 25-45 years in good health and CMV-seropositive. CDR3s include the opening cysteine and the closing phenylalanine or tryptophan.

TRBV7-9	15	TRBJ2-2	CASSLTAPNTGELFF
TRBV27	14	TRBJ2-4	CASSSTGGLNIQYF
TRBV29-1	14	TRBJ1-4	CSVGEAGRREKLFF
TRBV5-1	12	TRBJ2-3	CASSLNEDTQYF
TRBV6-1	14	TRBJ2-5	CASTPRRYQETQYF
TRBV5-1	15	TRBJ1-1	CASSWSGPPDTEAFF
TRBV2	15	TRBJ1-4	CASRRRHTRDEKLFF
TRBV9	20	TRBJ2-3	CASTDIPWSSGGLLTDTQYF
TRBV11-2	15	TRBJ2-7	CASSFRTSGGYEQYF
TRBV5-1	13	TRBJ1-2	CASSMGQGGSYTF
TRBV7-8	12	TRBJ2-7	CASSSTAYEQYF
TRBV30	16	TRBJ1-5	CAWSSPGSPGNQPQHF
TRBV9	15	TRBJ2-3	CASKGAGAPAGTQYF
TRBV5-1	15	TRBJ1-1	CASSEYRVMNTEAFF
TRBV6-5	12	TRBJ2-7	CASISPGEEQYF
TRBV19	18	TRBJ2-5	CARLTPGLAGGRRETQYF
TRBV11-2	14	TRBJ1-1	CASSSLGTGTEAFF
TRBV7-3	12	TRBJ2-3	CASSSDIGTQYF
TRBV27	14	TRBJ2-7	CASSHTSADYEQYF
TRBV2	15	TRBJ2-4	CATKGPDRAKNIQYF
TRBV19	15	TRBJ1-5	CASSPRDTVGQPQHF
TRBV5-1	12	TRBJ2-7	CASSLQGYEQYF
TRBV5-1	15	TRBJ1-3	CASSADGESGNTIYF
TRBV30	13	TRBJ2-7	CVSASHSSYEQYF
TRBV7-2	15	TRBJ2-1	CASRQGAAGRNEQFF
TRBV30	10	.	CACGVLEQYF
TRBV5-8	11	TRBJ2-3	CASSFQVLQYF
TRBV6-6	14	TRBJ1-3	CASGGQNTGNTIYF
TRBV6-5	12	TRBJ1-4	CASSSLNEKLFF
TRBV27	14	TRBJ2-7	CASTIGGQGYEQYF
TRBV9	15	TRBJ1-6	CASSAHTGAGSPLHF
TRBV27	13	TRBJ1-2	CASSFGESYGYTF
TRBV7-9	15	TRBJ2-3	CASTAGLSSTDTQYF
TRBV18	16	TRBJ2-3	CASSLKWGQVTDTQYF
TRBV30	14	TRBJ1-3	CAWSPVFSGNTIYF
TRBV6-5	16	TRBJ2-7	CASSYSYTGVTYEQYF
TRBV10-3	12	TRBJ1-2	CASQDSNYGYTF
TRBV5-1	12	TRBJ2-7	CASRKSPDEQYF
TRBV7-2	15	TRBJ2-7	CASSPYRARYYEQYF
TRBV9	15	TRBJ2-1	CASSPGTSGYNEQFF
TRBV6-5	12	TRBJ2-7	CASSYGEYEQYF